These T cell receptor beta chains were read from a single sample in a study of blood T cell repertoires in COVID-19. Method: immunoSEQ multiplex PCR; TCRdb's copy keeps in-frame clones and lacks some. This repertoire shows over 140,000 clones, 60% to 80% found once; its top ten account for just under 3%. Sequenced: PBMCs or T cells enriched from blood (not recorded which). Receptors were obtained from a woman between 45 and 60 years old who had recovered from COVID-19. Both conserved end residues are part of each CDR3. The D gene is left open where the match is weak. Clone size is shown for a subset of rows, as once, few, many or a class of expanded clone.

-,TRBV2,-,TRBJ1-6,CASTRTLGRNNSPLHF,TGTGCCAGCACTAGGACTCTTGGGAGGAATAATTCACCCCTCCACTTT
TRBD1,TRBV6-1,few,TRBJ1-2,CASSEVSGGNYGYTF,TGTGCCAGCAGTGAAGTATCAGGGGGGAACTATGGCTACACCTTC
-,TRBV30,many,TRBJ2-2,CAWSMGGGMRTGELFF,TGTGCCTGGAGCATGGGTGGAGGGATGCGCACCGGGGAGCTGTTTTTT
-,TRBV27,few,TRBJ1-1,CASSSLGEDTEAFF,TGTGCCAGCAGTTCCTTGGGGGAGGACACTGAAGCTTTCTTT
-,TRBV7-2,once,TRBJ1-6,CASSLRQANNSPLHF,TGTGCCAGCAGCTTACGACAGGCGAATAATTCACCCCTCCACTTT
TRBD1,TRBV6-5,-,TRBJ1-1,CAKTRDRGGAEAFF,TGTGCCAAAACCCGGGACAGGGGAGGGGCTGAAGCTTTCTTT
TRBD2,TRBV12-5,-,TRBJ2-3,CASGSQPPLGLAGADTQYF,TGTGCTAGTGGTTCCCAACCACCACTAGGACTAGCGGGGGCAGATACGCAGTATTTT
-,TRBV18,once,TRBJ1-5,CASSPPAGGGQPQHF,TGTGCCAGCTCACCACCGGCGGGAGGGGGTCAGCCCCAGCATTTT
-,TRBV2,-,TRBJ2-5,CASYRDNDRVAAQYF,TGTGCCAGTTACCGGGACAATGACAGAGTGGCCGCCCAGTACTTC
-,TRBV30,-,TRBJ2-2,CAWTENTGELFF,TGTGCCTGGACAGAGAACACCGGGGAGCTGTTTTTT
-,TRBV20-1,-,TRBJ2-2,CSAPFTGELFF,TGCAGTGCTCCATTCACCGGGGAGCTGTTTTTT
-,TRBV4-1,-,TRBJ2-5,CASSPRSGAAGWAQYF,TGCGCCAGCAGCCCTAGGAGTGGTGCGGCGGGGTGGGCCCAGTACTTC
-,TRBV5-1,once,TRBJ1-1,CASSFGDTNTEAFF,TGCGCCAGCAGCTTCGGGGACACGAACACTGAAGCTTTCTTT
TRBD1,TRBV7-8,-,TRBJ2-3,CASSFRTPGQGSTDTQYF,TGTGCCAGCAGCTTTAGAACCCCGGGACAGGGAAGCACAGATACGCAGTATTTT
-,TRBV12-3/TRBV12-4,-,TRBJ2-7,CASSFTAYEQYF,TGTGCCAGCAGTTTCACAGCCTACGAGCAGTACTTC
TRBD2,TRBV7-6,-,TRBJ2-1,CASKTSGNDNEQFF,TGTGCCAGCAAGACTAGCGGGAACGACAATGAGCAGTTCTTC
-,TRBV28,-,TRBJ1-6,CASSFITPQGGNSPLHF,TGTGCCAGCAGTTTCATTACCCCGCAGGGTGGTAATTCACCCCTCCACTTT
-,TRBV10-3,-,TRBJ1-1,CAISETLTQNTEAFF,TGTGCCATCAGTGAGACCCTGACACAGAACACTGAAGCTTTCTTT
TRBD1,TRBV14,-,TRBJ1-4,CASSLQGAATNEKLFF,TGTGCCAGCAGCCTACAGGGGGCTGCAACTAATGAAAAACTGTTTTTT
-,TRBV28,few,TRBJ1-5,CASSPGYGKQVGQPQHF,TGTGCCAGCAGTCCTGGTTACGGAAAGCAGGTGGGTCAGCCCCAGCATTTT
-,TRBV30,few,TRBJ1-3,CAWSVWANSGNTIYF,TGTGCCTGGAGTGTTTGGGCCAACTCTGGAAACACCATATATTTT
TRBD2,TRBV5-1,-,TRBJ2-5,CASSPRVAGEGETQYF,TGCGCCAGCAGCCCCCGGGTAGCGGGAGAAGGCGAGACCCAGTACTTC
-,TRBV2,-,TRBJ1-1,CASSIPGQNTEAFF,TGTGCCAGCAGCATACCGGGACAGAACACTGAAGCTTTCTTT